Detailed here is one T cell receptor beta chain. The same CDR3 can be traced to other DNA sequences in this sample. Described treatment: some 19 received Ad26.COV2.S at low or high dose, single or two shots; several received placebo; per-sample allocation not given. The samples date from day 63 after the first vaccine or placebo injection. The record originates from a study of Ad26.COV2.S vaccination and SARS-CoV-2 variants. Germline CDR1 is KGHDR and CDR2 is SFDVKD. The CDR3 has 14 residues. Trimming removed 6 bases at V and 0 bases at J, with 9 bases between. Some clones are missing from TCRdb's copy, which holds only in-frame ones; the method was immunoSEQ multiplex PCR. The sample records roughly 700,000 clones, around 89% being singletons.

This receptor was obtained from a person aged 18 to 65 who received the Ad26.COV2.S COVID-19 vaccine or a placebo. The chain is built from TRBV24-1 and TRBJ2-3; a weak D match, TRBD2 (6 bases). The sequencing used peripheral blood, collected in a trial of Ad26.COV2.S vaccine versus placebo. CDR3 sequence: CATSTSGSTDTQYF. DNA of the CDR3: TGTGCCACCAGTACAAGCGGGAGCACAGATACGCAGTATTTT.